This is a list of T cell receptor beta chains from one sample in a study of blood T cell repertoires in COVID-19. Profiled with immunoSEQ multiplex PCR; TCRdb holds only in-frame clones, not every one. The sample comprises a few hundred thousand clones, over 75% of which are singletons, and approximately 4.3% rests with the top ten. The specimen was PBMCs or T cells enriched from blood (not recorded which). The receptors here all came from a man aged 25 to 40 with acute COVID-19. Both conserved end residues are trimmed from each CDR3.

cdr3_length	v_call	cdr3_aa
12	TRBV24-1	ATSEDRFGNIQY
14	TRBV6-5	ASSYSGQHKNYGYT
14	TRBV6-8	ASSWGDRAISGKLF
13	TRBV11-2	ASSSGQGAMGGYT
12	TRBV18	ASSRPGTNEKLF
14	TRBV28	ASSLSGGRLYNEQF
10	TRBV12-3/TRBV12-4	ASRRVPYEQY
12	TRBV19	ASSTGQYNQPQH
15	TRBV4-1	ASSQGPDRDFNQPQH
13	TRBV4-1	ASSQRQVDNSPLH
12	TRBV5-1	ASSVGQGSDEQF
12	TRBV2	ASQVGEGENIQY
12	TRBV29-1	SARRGGQFDEQF
15	TRBV27	ASRTGSSIYSNQPQH
10	TRBV10-3	ATRQITDTQY
12	TRBV11-1	ASSFQGATGELF
13	TRBV5-4	ASSWVGGAQETQY
14	TRBV10-3	AISGGTGEGNTEAF
11	TRBV12-3/TRBV12-4	ASSLAGGETQY
16	TRBV9	ASSVGPRPKGLGNEQF
13	TRBV3-1/TRBV3-2	ASSQGSQTISPLH
13	TRBV9	ASSVDLAGAYEQF
14	TRBV29-1	SVVMGQGANRYEQY
12	TRBV27	ASSFGRLNEKLF
12	TRBV12-5	ASGSQGFSYEQY
12	TRBV28	ASSFGGGTDTQY
14	TRBV28	ASSTATGNGANVLT
14	TRBV7-9	ASSLNQVQGRSGYT
10	TRBV10-3	AISRSSTEAF
13	TRBV20-1	SASPPGGDQETQY
17	TRBV7-3	ASRLLRTPGGYSNQPQH
10	TRBV29-1	SVPPGEFEQF
10	TRBV14	ASSHSPETQY
10	TRBV6-5	ASGLFYNEQF
19	TRBV9	ASSVDGSASGGAFSGNTIY
14	TRBV19	ASSIRLAGGTDTQY
14	TRBV18	ASSPPTGQGSYEQY
13	TRBV13	ASRSNRGLQGPLH
13	TRBV24-1	ATSDAAESNQPQH
11	TRBV19	ASSQGQGDGYT
13	TRBV5-1	ASSQQGQGNSPLH
13	TRBV19	ASSITQGSTGELF
12	TRBV27	ASSFSTGPYEQY
12	TRBV29-1	SVESPEKVEKLF
13	TRBV28	ASSLFPQGVYGYT
9	TRBV27	ASTGGYEQY
12	TRBV28	ASSLGRNNSPLH
11	TRBV14	ASSQVGTDTQY
12	TRBV30	AWSHSGGSYEQY
12	TRBV4-1	ASSLQNSGNTIY
12	TRBV30	AWSSGGVNYGYT
11	TRBV5-5	ASSLAGSYEQY
11	TRBV29-1	SVGERGNNEQF
12	TRBV14	ASSLPTHSDTQY